This section outlines one T cell receptor (beta chain) sequence together with its context. No antigen is known for it. One end of the junction does not line up with germline, which may come from a read error. CDR1 and CDR2 (germline): SGHAT, FQNNGV. The CDR3 is 14 residues long. This sample stems from a study of glioma-infiltrating T cells. Study-level results: Tissue and blood shared very few CDR3 sequences. Tissue-blood divergence was below expectation in non-neoplastic patients, above in gliomas.

The iRepertoire nested amplicon-rescue multiplex PCR amplified TCR alpha and beta CDR3s from RNA. MiXCR, run by TCRdb on the multiplex PCR reads, gives a single entry per CDR3 protein. The data show more than 85,000 distinct CDR3 sequences, less than 30% seen once. Source material: glioma tissue, nonneoplastic brain tissue, or PBMCs (not recorded which). The chain employs TRBV11-2 and TRBJ1-5; 7 bases fit TRBD1. The clonotype was recovered from a human donor with low-grade glioma or glioblastoma, undergoing nonglioma brain surgery, or in good health (not recorded which). This chain's CDR3 is CASILGQGNQPQHF. As DNA, the CDR3 is TGTGCCAGCATCTTAGGACAGGGCAATCAGCCCCAGCATTTT.